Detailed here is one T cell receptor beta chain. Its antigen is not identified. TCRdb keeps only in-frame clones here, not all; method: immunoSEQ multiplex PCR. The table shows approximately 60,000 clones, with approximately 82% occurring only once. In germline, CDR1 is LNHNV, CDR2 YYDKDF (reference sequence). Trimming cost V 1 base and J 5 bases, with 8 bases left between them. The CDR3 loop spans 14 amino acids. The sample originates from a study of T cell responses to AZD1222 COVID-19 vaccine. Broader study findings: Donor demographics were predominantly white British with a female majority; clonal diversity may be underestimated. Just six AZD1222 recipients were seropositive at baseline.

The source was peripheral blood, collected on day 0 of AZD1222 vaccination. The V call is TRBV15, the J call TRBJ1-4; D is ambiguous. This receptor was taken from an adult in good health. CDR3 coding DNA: TGTGCCACCAGCAGAGTTACCCTCAATGAAAAACTGTTTTTT. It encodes CATSRVTLNEKLFF.